A single T cell receptor (beta chain) is shown here with its context. What antigen it recognizes has not been identified. Base qualities are not recorded, but no much larger clone differs from it by a single base. V is pared back by 2 bases and J by 6 bases, with 19 bases lying between the germline termini. Inclusive of the bounding cysteine and phenylalanine, the CDR3 is 16 residues long. Kept here is only the CDR3 DNA, which spans 48 bases and is read in frame from base 1. The germline V gene specifies MNHEY as CDR1 and SVGAGI as CDR2. The data derive from a study of blood T cell repertoires in COVID-19 (dated by TCRdb to the early 2020s). At the level of the whole study: Samples from collaborators originated in the United States, Italy and Spain and spanned both the acute and convalescent phases of COVID-19. The prospective study material was composed of cDNA or gDNA derived from T cells, B-cell-depleted T cells, or PBMCs. The dataset comprised deeply sampled blood TCRbeta repertoires from subjects exposed to, actively infected with, or recovered from COVID-19. The repertoires were made available in a free public database intended to serve as a resource for research on the immune response to SARS-CoV-2. Samples came from the ongoing ImmuneRACE study (first 160 participants) plus 1,254 subjects from 6 global collaborators. A de-identified subject ID, COVID-19 status, age in years and sex were almost always included in the sample metadata. HLA class I and class II types, where available, came from metadata supplied by the sample provider rather than from assay-based typing. On the study overall, not on this receptor specifically: The quantity of clinical and demographic metadata differed by source and by participant and was supplied without curation.

Each collaborating institution followed its own protocols to collect whole blood in K2EDTA tubes. For TCRbeta analysis, collaborators shipped samples in one of three forms: frozen whole blood, isolated PBMCs, or DNA extracted from either of those sample types. The immunoSEQ Assay, a bias-controlled multiplex PCR, was used to amplify TCRbeta CDR3 regions from genomic DNA. Regarding the original processing steps: The number of nucleated cells in each sample was estimated from the amplification of reference gene primers within the assay. To quantify the absolute abundance of each unique TCRbeta CDR3 rearrangement, sequence reads were collapsed and filtered. For each sample, productive Simpson clonality was calculated as the square root of Simpson's diversity index across productive rearrangements. What TCRdb holds here is the immuneACCESS table cut down to in-frame rearrangements. Part of the clones is not present; checked against another copy, under half of the missing clones reflect an unresolved V gene, and the others are unexplained. V and J calls plus clone size are reproduced from that table; the DNA served to infer D and trimming. The sample table shows under 300,000 clones, and almost 85% are seen once. About 4% of the sample goes to the ten largest clones.

The specimen sequenced was peripheral blood. The sequence was collected from a man aged 50 to 59 with acute or convalescent COVID-19. The rearrangement joined TRBV6-5 to TRBJ1-1; TRBD1 is a weak D gene call, 6 bases matching. The CDR3 here reads CASSYQRGAGAAEAFF. The base sequence is TGTGCCAGCAGTTACCAACGGGGGGCAGGGGCGGCTGAAGCTTTCTTT.